This TCR beta chain was documented in a study of vaccination effects on CD4 cells after COVID-19. Study background: Samples came from two convalescent patients 16 days and one week before vaccination.

Clones were read by immunoSEQ multiplex PCR, and TCRdb kept only the in-frame ones, dropping some. The repertoire holds about 45,000 clones, about 75% seen once, with 29% in the top ten. Study-wide results and limits: In people who had recovered, most post-vaccine spike-reactive clones were new vaccine-induced clones.

Notes on this clone: The antigen remains unidentified.

Pools of viral peptides were used by the ViraFEST assay to expand antigen-specific CD4+ T cells ahead of sequencing. The culture ran for nine to eleven days, and then CD4+ T cells were isolated. PCR showed that the person got SARS-CoV-2 infection at some point between March and December 2020. Wells of around 2.2 million PBMC each were grown with roughly 10 IU/ml IL-2 and roughly 10 ug/ml peptides. Half the medium was replaced with IL-2 medium on days 3 and 7. The CDR3 has 10 residues. Germline lookup yields CDR1 SQVTM and CDR2 ANQGSEA. V was cut by 3 bases and J by 6 bases, with 5 bases left in between.

The J gene is TRBJ2-5, the V gene TRBV29-1, with unresolved D. Sequencing was performed on CD4+ T cells from PBMCs cultured with a peptide pool, taken before COVID-19 vaccination. The TCR comes from a human donor who had a prior SARS-CoV-2 infection. The CDR3 DNA reads as TGCAGCGTTGACCTCCAGACCCAGTACTTC. The encoded protein is CSVDLQTQYF.